This T cell receptor (beta chain) was recorded in a study of control samples from healthy donors and cancer patients. The protocol was immunoSEQ multiplex PCR, while the TCRdb copy is restricted to in-frame clones and leaves out a portion. The repertoire holds around 130,000 clones, with 70% to 90% as singletons. The CDR3 spans 14 residues. V was pared by 0 bases and J by 8 bases, with 13 bases between. The germline gives CDR1 SGHTA, CDR2 FQGNSA. The TCR comes from a man in his fifties or sixties in good health. Sequenced input: blood. The chain employs TRBV7-2 and TRBJ1-2; D is undetermined. CDR3 amino acids: CASSLAQERRGYTF. The CDR3 coding sequence is TGTGCCAGCAGCTTAGCCCAAGAGCGGAGGGGCTACACCTTC.